These 27 T cell receptor beta chains were sequenced from one sample in a study of blood T cell repertoires in COVID-19. Libraries were prepared by immunoSEQ multiplex PCR; TCRdb keeps only in-frame clonotypes and omits some of them. The data show 150,000 to 200,000 clones, with 90% to 95% seen just once and 0.76% held by the top ten. The specimen sequenced was peripheral blood. All receptors derive from a man in his thirties or forties with COVID-19, enrolled during active disease.

The chain carries TRBV7-3 and TRBJ2-1; 10 bases agree with TRBD1. Germline CDR1 is SGHTA and CDR2 is FQGTGA. V lost 3 bases and J lost 9; bases outside the gene matches: 2. This CDR3 is 13 amino acids long. The CDR3 loop reads CASSLGQGPEQFF. The CDR3 coding sequence is TGTGCCAGCAGCTTGGGACAGGGGCCTGAGCAGTTCTTC.

V and J are TRBV19 and TRBJ1-5; 8 bases are shared with TRBD1. Germline-derived CDR1 and CDR2 are LNHDA and SQIVND (reference sequence). The CDR3 totals 15 residues. After removal of 3 bases from V and 7 bases from J, the junction contained 8 bases not matched to a gene. CDR3 region: CASSIHRGEEQPQHF. As DNA, the CDR3 is TGTGCCAGTAGTATCCACAGGGGGGAGGAGCAGCCCCAGCATTTT.

This chain uses TRBV18 with TRBJ2-1; a weak D match, TRBD1 (6 bases). Germline V gene lookup returns CDR1 KGHSH and CDR2 LQKENI. Between the trimmed V and J ends, which lost 2 bases and 0 bases, there was a span of 14 bases. The CDR3 runs 17 residues. The CDR3 protein is CASSPTGTRSSYNEQFF. The CDR3 DNA reads as TGTGCCAGCTCACCAACCGGGACACGGAGCTCCTACAATGAGCAGTTCTTC. Using reference TRBV18 and TRBJ2-1 for the parts outside the CDR3, the full variable domain is NAGVMQNPRHLVRRRGQEARLRCSPMKGHSHVYWYRQLPEEGLKFMVYLQKENIIDESGMPKERFSAEFPKEGPSILRIQQVVRGDSAAYFCASSPTGTRSSYNEQFFGPGTRLTVL.

Here the CDR3 reads CASSQGGVEGYTF. The CDR3, as DNA: TGTGCCAGCAGCCAAGGGGGGGTGGAGGGCTACACCTTC. The rearrangement links TRBV3-1 (or the pseudogene TRBV3-2) to TRBJ1-2, with D possibly being TRBD1 (5 bases). This CDR3 has 13 residues. The V and J ends lost 1 base and 8 bases respectively, with 11 bases between them. From germline, CDR1 is LGHDT and CDR2 YNNKEL (reference sequence).

The chain is built from TRBV6-2 or TRBV6-3 and TRBJ2-1; 8 bases fit TRBD2. V shed 5 bases and J 9 bases; nucleotides not matched to a gene: 15. Germline V gene data show CDR1 as MNHEY and CDR2 as SVGEGT. The CDR3 is 16 amino acids. The DNA for the CDR3 is TGTGCCAGCAGTAGGCCCCCGGGACTAGGTTTTTTTGAGCAGTTCTTC. Translation gives CASSRPPGLGFFEQFF.

The CDR3 DNA reads as TGTGCCATCGTTGGACAGGGCGCTGAAGCTTTCTTT. This encodes CAIVGQGAEAFF. V usage is TRBV10-3 and J usage is TRBJ1-1; the match to TRBD1 covers 8 bases. The trim removed 8 bases at V and 6 bases at J, leaving 5 bases unmatched. Germline lookup yields CDR1 ENHRY and CDR2 SYGVKD. The CDR3 consists of 12 residues.

The CDR3 loop reads CASSLEQGQETQYF. CDR3 nucleotides: TGCGCCAGCAGCTTGGAGCAGGGACAAGAGACCCAGTACTTC. The rearrangement joins TRBV5-1 to TRBJ2-5; a possible D gene is TRBD1 (5 bases). Trimming shortened V by 0 bases and J by 2 bases, and 8 bases separated the two germline ends. There are 14 residues in the CDR3. The germline CDR1 and CDR2 sequences are SGHRS and YFSETQ.

This clone was observed once. V and J are TRBV21-1 and TRBJ2-2; the D call in the table, TRBD2, was not verified against the DNA. TRBV21-1 is tagged as a pseudogene. This CDR3 spans 16 amino acids. The CDR3 nucleotides are TGTGCCAGCAGCAAACTCGCGGGGGCGAACACCGGGGAGCTGTTTTTT. It codes for CASSKLAGANTGELFF.

The rearrangement links TRBV9 to TRBJ1-3, with 10 nucleotides matching TRBD1. The V segment lost 2 bases and the J segment 1 base; nucleotides outside the gene matches: 3. Germline V gives CDR1 SGDLS, CDR2 YYNGEE. CDR3 length: 16 residues. The CDR3 reads CASSVEDRGSGNTIYF. CDR3 DNA sequence: TGTGCCAGCAGCGTGGAGGACAGGGGGTCTGGAAACACCATATATTTT.

The sample holds one count of this clone. The chain has TRBV6-5 and TRBJ1-1; no clear D gene. Germline assignment: CDR1 MNHEY and CDR2 SVGAGI. The CDR3 has 14 amino acids. With 5 bases removed from V and 0 bases from J, the gap between germline ends came to 10 bases. Written as DNA, the CDR3 is TGTGCCAGCAGTCGAGTTAGAATGAACACTGAAGCTTTCTTT. As protein: CASSRVRMNTEAFF.

V usage is TRBV29-1 and J usage is TRBJ1-1, with 7 bases matching TRBD1. Germline V CDR1 and CDR2: SQVTM, ANQGSEA. This CDR3 region has 17 residues. V was clipped by 6 bases and J by 1 base; unmatched bases: 17. The CDR3 coding sequence is TGCAGCGTCACGTCCTTAAAAATGGACAGGTGGAACACTGAAGCTTTCTTT. Translation: CSVTSLKMDRWNTEAFF.

This rearrangement joins TRBV11-3 to TRBJ2-5, with D perhaps matching TRBD2 (5 bases). This CDR3 is built from 15 residues. Trimming took off 1 base at V and 1 base at J, with 10 bases between the two ends. Germline V CDR1 and CDR2: SGHNT, YENEEA. The CDR3 bases are TGTGCCAGCAGCTTAGGCCGGGAAGGCCAAGAGACCCAGTACTTC. Translation gives CASSLGREGQETQYF.

The V gene is TRBV4-1, the J gene TRBJ2-1; 9 nucleotides agree with TRBD2. CDR3 length: 13 residues. J gave up 9 bases and V 6 bases, and 6 bases lay outside the gene matches. Looked up from germline, CDR1 is MGHRA and CDR2 is YSYEKL. The CDR3: CASRGAGGLEQFF. The DNA for the CDR3 is TGCGCCAGCAGAGGAGCGGGGGGCCTTGAGCAGTTCTTC.

In DNA, the CDR3 is TGTGCCAGCAGTGAGGCCATGAACACTGAAGCTTTCTTT. Its protein product is CASSEAMNTEAFF. The chain combines TRBV2 with TRBJ1-1; D not certain. This CDR3 is 13 amino acids long. The germline gives CDR1 SNHLY, CDR2 FYNNEI. Trimming shortened V by 3 bases and J by 0 bases, and 5 bases separated the two germline ends. Based on the CDR3 plus reference TRBV2 and TRBJ1-1, the full variable domain is EPEVTQTPSHQVTQMGQEVILRCVPISNHLYFYWYRQILGQKVEFLVSFYNNEISEKSEIFDDQFSVERPDGSNFTLKIRSTKLEDSAMYFCASSEAMNTEAFFGQGTRLTVV.

The CDR3 coding sequence is TGCGCCAGCAGCTTGGAAGTGGGGGGAGTTGGAAACACCATATATTTT. As protein: CASSLEVGGVGNTIYF. The gene calls are TRBV5-1 and TRBJ1-3; tentatively, D is TRBD1 (5 bases). Germline assignment: CDR1 SGHRS and CDR2 YFSETQ. Trimming removed 0 bases at V and 3 bases at J, with 13 bases between. This CDR3 region has 16 residues.

CDR3 sequence (DNA): TGTGCCAGCAGCTTGGCTCGGGTAGTCCCGGTGGAGCAGTATTTT. Its protein is CASSLARVVPVEQYF. V usage is TRBV5-4 and J usage is TRBJ2-3; no clear D gene. The CDR3 has 15 amino acids. V lost 0 bases, J lost 11 bases, and 19 bases lay in between. CDR1 and CDR2 from the germline V gene are SGHNT and YYREEE (reference sequence).

The chain employs TRBV6-1 and TRBJ1-2; possibly TRBD1 for D (6 bases). Germline loops: CDR1 MNHNS, CDR2 SASEGT. V was shortened by 2 bases and J by 5 bases, with 12 bases between the two germline ends. This CDR3 comprises 14 residues. The CDR3, as DNA: TGTGCCAGCAGTGAATGGGGGGGCCCGTATGGCTACACCTTC. It codes for CASSEWGGPYGYTF.

The V and J genes are TRBV4-1 and TRBJ1-6, with D uncertain. Germline CDR1 MGHRA, CDR2 YSYEKL. The CDR3 spans 13 residues. V lost 1 base and J lost 7, with 5 bases in between. The CDR3 nucleotides read TGCGCCAGCAGCCAAGTCATCAATTCACCCCTCCACTTT. Encoded protein: CASSQVINSPLHF.

The rearrangement links TRBV4-1 to TRBJ2-2; D unresolved. The germline V gene has CDR1 MGHRA and CDR2 YSYEKL. The CDR3 spans 14 residues. The V end was cut by 0 bases, the J end by 6 bases, with 8 bases between. The CDR3 DNA reads TGCGCCAGCAGCCAAGATAACATTCCCGGGGAGCTGTTTTTT. This translates into CASSQDNIPGELFF.

The chain has TRBV19 and TRBJ1-4; D gene ambiguous. Germline CDR1 LNHDA, CDR2 SQIVND (reference sequence). CDR3 size: 16 residues. V shed 3 bases and J shed 5 bases, with 16 bases lying between them. CDR3 sequence (DNA): TGTGCCAGTAGTATTTTTTCGGGTGGAGGAAATGAAAAACTGTTTTTT. Residues: CASSIFSGGGNEKLFF.

V usage is TRBV18 and J usage is TRBJ1-6; 10 positions agree with TRBD1. V gave up 8 bases and J gave up 7 bases; unmatched junction bases: 14. Germline values: CDR1 KGHSH, CDR2 LQKENI. The CDR3 length is 17 residues. CDR3 nucleotides: TGTGCCAGCGCACGAACCGGGACAGGGGTACAAAATTCACCCCTCCACTTT. Translation: CASARTGTGVQNSPLHF.

The rearrangement links TRBV5-6 to TRBJ1-5; no clear D gene. This CDR3 has 12 amino acids. CDR1 is SGHDT and CDR2 is YYEEEE in the germline V gene. Trimming took off 4 bases at V and 4 bases at J, with 6 bases between the two ends. CDR3 loop: CASSGPNQPQHF. The CDR3 bases are TGTGCCAGCAGCGGCCCGAATCAGCCCCAGCATTTT.

This clone was seen a single time. This rearrangement joins TRBV7-7 to TRBJ2-1; 9 nucleotides agree with TRBD2. The CDR3 is 16 residues long. The ends lost 0 bases at V and 5 bases at J; junction bases unmatched: 5. CDR1 is SSHAT and CDR2 is FNYEAQ in the germline V gene (reference sequence). CDR3 residues: CASSLASGGPHNEQFF. The CDR3 coding sequence is TGTGCCAGCAGCTTAGCGAGCGGGGGGCCTCACAATGAGCAGTTCTTC.

V is TRBV11-2 and J is TRBJ2-2, with D tentatively TRBD1 (6 bases). Germline V lookup: CDR1 SGHAT, CDR2 FQNNGV. Trimming removed 5 bases at V and 4 bases at J, with 14 bases between. This CDR3 spans 15 amino acids. CDR3 coding DNA: TGTGCCAGCAGCCTACAGGGTGGTGGCACCGGGGAGCTGTTTTTT. It is translated as CASSLQGGGTGELFF.

The V call is TRBV6-2 or TRBV6-3, the J call TRBJ2-2; TRBD2 agrees at 12 bases. The length of the CDR3 is 17 residues. Losses at the gene ends were 6 bases for V and 3 bases for J; bases not matched to a gene: 8. Germline loops: CDR1 MNHEY, CDR2 SVGEGT. CDR3 DNA: TGTGCCAGCAGCCCTACCGGACTAGCGGGGTACACCGGGGAGCTGTTTTTT. It encodes CASSPTGLAGYTGELFF.

The rearrangement links TRBV7-3 to TRBJ1-2, with D possibly being TRBD1 (6 bases). Germline V gene data show CDR1 as SGHTA and CDR2 as FQGTGA. Between the trimmed V and J ends, which lost 5 bases and 7 bases, there was a span of 17 bases. The CDR3 is made up of 14 amino acids. The CDR3 sequence is CASSPQGGDSGYTF. The CDR3, as DNA: TGTGCCAGCAGCCCCCAAGGGGGAGATTCTGGCTACACCTTC.

This rearrangement joins TRBV6-1 to TRBJ1-5; TRBD1 matches at 8 bases. Trimming cost V 2 bases and J 6 bases; bases outside gene matches: 6. The germline V gene encodes CDR1 MNHNS and CDR2 SASEGT. The CDR3 sequence is 15 residues long. CDR3: CASSEQGAKRQPQHF. In nucleotides, the CDR3 is TGTGCCAGCAGTGAACAGGGGGCCAAGCGTCAGCCCCAGCATTTT.